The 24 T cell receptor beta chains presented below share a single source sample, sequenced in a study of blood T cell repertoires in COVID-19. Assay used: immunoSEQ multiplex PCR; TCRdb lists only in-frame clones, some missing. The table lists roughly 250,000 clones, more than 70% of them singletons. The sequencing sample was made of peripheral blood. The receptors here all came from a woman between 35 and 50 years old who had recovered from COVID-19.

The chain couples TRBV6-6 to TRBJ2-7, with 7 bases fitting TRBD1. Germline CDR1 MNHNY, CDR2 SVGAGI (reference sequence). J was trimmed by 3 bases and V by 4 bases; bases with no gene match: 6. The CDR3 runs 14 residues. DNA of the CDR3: TGTGCCAGCAGTTCCCCGGGACAGCTCTACGAGCAGTACTTC. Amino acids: CASSSPGQLYEQYF.

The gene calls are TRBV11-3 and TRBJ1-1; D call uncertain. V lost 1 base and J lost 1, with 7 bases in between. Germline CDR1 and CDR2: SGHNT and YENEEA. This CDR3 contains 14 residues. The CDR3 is CASSLGRGNTEAFF. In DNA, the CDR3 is TGTGCCAGCAGCTTAGGGAGAGGGAACACTGAAGCTTTCTTT.

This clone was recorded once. In DNA form, the CDR3 reads TGTGCCAGCAGCTACGACCAGGTGGATGGCTACACCTTC. It codes for CASSYDQVDGYTF. J is TRBJ1-2 and V is TRBV7-9; no clear D gene. Trimming cost V 4 bases and J 6 bases, with 12 bases left between them. Germline assignment: CDR1 SEHNR and CDR2 FQNEAQ (reference sequence). The CDR3 runs 13 residues.

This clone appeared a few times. CDR3 residues: CAWETVYEQYF. The CDR3 DNA sequence: TGTGCCTGGGAGACTGTTTACGAGCAGTACTTC. The rearrangement uses TRBV30 and TRBJ2-7; no reliable D call. Deletions cut 5 bases from V and 4 bases from J, with 9 bases between. Germline CDR1 is GTSNPN and CDR2 is SVGIG (reference sequence). The CDR3 length is 11 residues.

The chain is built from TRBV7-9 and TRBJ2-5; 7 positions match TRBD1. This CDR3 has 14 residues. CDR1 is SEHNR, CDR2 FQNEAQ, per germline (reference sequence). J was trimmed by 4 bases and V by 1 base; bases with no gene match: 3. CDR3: CASSLEGARETQYF. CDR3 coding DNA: TGTGCCAGCAGCTTAGAGGGGGCTAGAGAGACCCAGTACTTC.

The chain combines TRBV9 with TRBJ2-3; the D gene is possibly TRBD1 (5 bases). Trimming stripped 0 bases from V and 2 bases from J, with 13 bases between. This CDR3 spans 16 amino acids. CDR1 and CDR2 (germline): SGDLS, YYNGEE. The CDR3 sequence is CASSVDPGINTDTQYF. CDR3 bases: TGTGCCAGCAGCGTAGACCCAGGGATAAACACAGATACGCAGTATTTT.

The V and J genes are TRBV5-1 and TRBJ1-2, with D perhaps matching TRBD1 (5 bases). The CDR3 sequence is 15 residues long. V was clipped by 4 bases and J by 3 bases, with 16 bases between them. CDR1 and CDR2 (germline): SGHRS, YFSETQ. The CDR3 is CASSRTGAGDYGYTF. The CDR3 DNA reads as TGCGCCAGCAGCCGTACCGGGGCGGGGGACTATGGCTACACCTTC.

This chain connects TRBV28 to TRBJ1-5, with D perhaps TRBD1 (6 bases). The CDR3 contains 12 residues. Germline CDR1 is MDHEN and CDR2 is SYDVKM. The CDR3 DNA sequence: TGTGCAGTCAGGGGCGGAAATCAGCCCCAGCATTTT. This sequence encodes CAVRGGNQPQHF. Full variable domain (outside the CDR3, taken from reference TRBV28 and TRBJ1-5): DVKVTQSSRYLVKRTGEKVFLECVQDMDHENMFWYRQDPGLGLRLIYFSYDVKMKEKGDIPEGYSVSREKKERFSLILESASTNQTSMYLCAVRGGNQPQHFGDGTRLSIL.

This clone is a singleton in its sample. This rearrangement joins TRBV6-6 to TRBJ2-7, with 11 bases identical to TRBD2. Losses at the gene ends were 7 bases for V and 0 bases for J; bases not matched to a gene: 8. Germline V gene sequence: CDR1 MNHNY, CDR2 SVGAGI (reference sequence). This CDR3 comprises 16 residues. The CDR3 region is CASTTPGTSGSYEQYF. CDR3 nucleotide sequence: TGTGCCAGCACCACCCCTGGGACTAGCGGCTCCTACGAGCAGTACTTC.

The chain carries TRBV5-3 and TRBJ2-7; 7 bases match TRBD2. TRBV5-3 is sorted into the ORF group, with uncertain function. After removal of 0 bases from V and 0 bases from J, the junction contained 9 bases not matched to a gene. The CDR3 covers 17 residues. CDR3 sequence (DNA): TGTGCCAGAAGCTTGGGTCAAGGTGGGACTACCTCCTACGAGCAGTACTTC. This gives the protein CARSLGQGGTTSYEQYF.

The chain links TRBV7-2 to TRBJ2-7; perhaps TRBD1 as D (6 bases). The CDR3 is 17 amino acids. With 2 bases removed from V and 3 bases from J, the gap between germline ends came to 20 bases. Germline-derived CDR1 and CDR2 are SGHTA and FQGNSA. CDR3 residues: CASSLFSFGTPSYEQYF. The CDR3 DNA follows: TGTGCCAGCAGCTTATTTTCTTTTGGGACACCGAGCTACGAGCAGTACTTC.

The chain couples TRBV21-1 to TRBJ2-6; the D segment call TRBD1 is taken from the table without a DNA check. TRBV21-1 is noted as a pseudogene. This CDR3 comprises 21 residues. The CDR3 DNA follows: TGTGCCAGCAGCAAAAGATTTTGCCGGGACAGAAGTCCCTCTGGGGCCAACGTCCTGACTTTC. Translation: CASSKRFCRDRSPSGANVLTF.

CDR3 region: CAISPRTGTPNEQFF. The CDR3 DNA reads as TGTGCCATCAGTCCCCGGACAGGGACCCCCAATGAGCAGTTCTTC. The chain recombines TRBV10-3 with TRBJ2-1; 8 bases agree with TRBD1. Germline loops: CDR1 ENHRY, CDR2 SYGVKD. J was trimmed by 6 bases and V by 5 bases; bases with no gene match: 9. The CDR3 has 15 amino acids.

CDR3 sequence (DNA): TGTGCCAGCAGCCCCCCCGCAGGGGCCAAAAACATTCAGTACTTC. It encodes CASSPPAGAKNIQYF. The gene calls are TRBV7-2 and TRBJ2-4; D may be TRBD1 (5 bases). Germline V CDR1 and CDR2: SGHTA, FQGNSA. The CDR3 is 15 residues long. V was cut by 5 bases and J by 1 base, with 12 bases left in between.

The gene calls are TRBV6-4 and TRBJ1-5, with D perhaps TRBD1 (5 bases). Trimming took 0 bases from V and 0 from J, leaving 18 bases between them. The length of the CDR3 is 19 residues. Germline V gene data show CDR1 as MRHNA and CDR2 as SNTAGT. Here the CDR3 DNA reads TGTGCCAGCAGTGACTCGAAGGGGATCTGGCAGTATAGCAATCAGCCCCAGCATTTT. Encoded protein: CASSDSKGIWQYSNQPQHF.

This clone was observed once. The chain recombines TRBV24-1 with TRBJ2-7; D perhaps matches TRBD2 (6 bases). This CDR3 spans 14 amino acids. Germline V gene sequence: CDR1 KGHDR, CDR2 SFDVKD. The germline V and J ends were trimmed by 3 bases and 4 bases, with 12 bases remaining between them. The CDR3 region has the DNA TGTGCCACCAGTGATACCGGGAGTATTTACGAGCAGTACTTC. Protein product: CATSDTGSIYEQYF.

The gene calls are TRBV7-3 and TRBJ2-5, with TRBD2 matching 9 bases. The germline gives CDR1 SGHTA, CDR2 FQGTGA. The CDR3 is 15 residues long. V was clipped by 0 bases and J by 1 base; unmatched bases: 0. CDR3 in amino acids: CASSLTTSGQETQYF. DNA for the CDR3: TGTGCCAGCAGCTTAACGACTAGCGGCCAAGAGACCCAGTACTTC.

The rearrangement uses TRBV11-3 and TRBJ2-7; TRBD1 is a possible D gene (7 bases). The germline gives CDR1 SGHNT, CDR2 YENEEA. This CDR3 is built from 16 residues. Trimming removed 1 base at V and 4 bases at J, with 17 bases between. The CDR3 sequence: CASSLGYGRGDYEQYF. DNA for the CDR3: TGTGCCAGCAGCTTAGGTTACGGCAGGGGGGATTACGAGCAGTACTTC.

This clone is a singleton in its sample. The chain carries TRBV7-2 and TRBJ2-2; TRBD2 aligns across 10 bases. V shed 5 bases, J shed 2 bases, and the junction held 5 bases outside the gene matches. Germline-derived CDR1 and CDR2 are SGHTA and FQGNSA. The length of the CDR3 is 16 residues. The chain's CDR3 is CASSAASGRNTGELFF. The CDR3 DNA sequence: TGTGCCAGCAGCGCCGCTAGCGGGAGAAACACCGGGGAGCTGTTTTTT. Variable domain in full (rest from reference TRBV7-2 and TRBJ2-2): GAGVSQSPSNKVTEKGKDVELRCDPISGHTALYWYRQSLGQGLEFLIYFQGNSAPDKSGLPSDRFSAERTGGSVSTLTIQRTQQEDSAVYLCASSAASGRNTGELFFGEGSRLTVL.

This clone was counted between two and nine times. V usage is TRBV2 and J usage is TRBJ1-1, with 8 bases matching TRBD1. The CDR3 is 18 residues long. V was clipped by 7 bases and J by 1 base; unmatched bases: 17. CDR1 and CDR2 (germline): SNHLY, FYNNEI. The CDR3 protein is CASTRLLQGVDSNTEAFF. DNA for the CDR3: TGTGCCAGCACCCGATTGTTACAGGGGGTGGACTCGAACACTGAAGCTTTCTTT.

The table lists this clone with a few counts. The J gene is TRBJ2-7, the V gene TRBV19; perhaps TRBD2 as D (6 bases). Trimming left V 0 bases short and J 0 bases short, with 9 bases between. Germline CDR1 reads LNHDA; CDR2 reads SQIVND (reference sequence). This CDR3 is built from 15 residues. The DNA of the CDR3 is TGTGCCAGTAGTATAGAGGCGGGGAGCTCCTACGAGCAGTACTTC. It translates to CASSIEAGSSYEQYF.

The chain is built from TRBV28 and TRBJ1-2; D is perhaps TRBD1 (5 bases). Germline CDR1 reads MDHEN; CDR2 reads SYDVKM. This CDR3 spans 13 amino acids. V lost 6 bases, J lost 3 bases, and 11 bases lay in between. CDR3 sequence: CASRRGGDYGYTF. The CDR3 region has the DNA TGTGCCAGCAGAAGAGGAGGGGACTATGGCTACACCTTC.

The CDR3 protein is CASSEAGGAGYNEQFF. The CDR3 nucleotides read TGTGCCAGCAGTGAAGCGGGGGGAGCGGGCTACAATGAGCAGTTCTTC. This chain links TRBV25-1 with TRBJ2-1, with TRBD2 matching over 8 bases. The CDR3 consists of 16 residues. V shed 2 bases, J shed 3 bases, and the junction held 6 bases outside the gene matches. CDR1 is MGHDK and CDR2 is SYGVNS in the germline V gene.

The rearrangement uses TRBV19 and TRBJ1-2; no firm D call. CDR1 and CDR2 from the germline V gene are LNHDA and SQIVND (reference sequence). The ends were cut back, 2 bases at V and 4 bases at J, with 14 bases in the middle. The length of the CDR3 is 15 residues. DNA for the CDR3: TGTGCCAGTAGTATATTCGGCACAGACCCCTATGGCTACACCTTC. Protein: CASSIFGTDPYGYTF.